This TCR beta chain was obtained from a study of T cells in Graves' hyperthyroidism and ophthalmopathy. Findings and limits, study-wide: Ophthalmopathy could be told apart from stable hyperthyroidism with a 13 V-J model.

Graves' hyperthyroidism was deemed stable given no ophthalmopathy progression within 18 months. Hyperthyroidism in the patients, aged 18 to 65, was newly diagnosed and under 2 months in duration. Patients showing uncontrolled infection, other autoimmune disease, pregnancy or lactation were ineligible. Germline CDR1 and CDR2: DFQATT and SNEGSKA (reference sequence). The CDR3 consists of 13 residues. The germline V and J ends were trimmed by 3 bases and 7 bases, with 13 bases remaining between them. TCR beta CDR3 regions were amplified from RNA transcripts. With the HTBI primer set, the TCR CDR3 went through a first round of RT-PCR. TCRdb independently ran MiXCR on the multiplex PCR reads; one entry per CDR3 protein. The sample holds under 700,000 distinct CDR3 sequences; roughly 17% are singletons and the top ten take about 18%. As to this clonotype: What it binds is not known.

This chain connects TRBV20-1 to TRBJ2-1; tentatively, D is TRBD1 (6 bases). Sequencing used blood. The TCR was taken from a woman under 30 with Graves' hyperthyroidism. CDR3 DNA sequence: TGCAGTGCTAGGAAGAGGGGGACGAATGAGCAGTTCTTC. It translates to CSARKRGTNEQFF.